Listed here is a single TCR beta chain. The antigen is undetermined. The V gene's germline CDR1 is ENHRY and CDR2 SYGVKD. This CDR3 comprises 13 residues. Only in-frame clones appear in the TCRdb table, and some are missing; sequencing was by immunoSEQ multiplex PCR. The sample lists around 100,000 clones; 90% to 95% were seen once. The data were obtained in a study of graft-versus-host responses after intestinal transplantation. The overall study: Isolated intestinal, liver-intestinal, or multivisceral transplants had been given to the recipients. Points from the study as a whole: GvH clone levels peaked in circulation, and this peak was associated with early post-transplant HvG declines. Recipient marrow showed GvH clones, some seen first in ileum or blood.

This specimen was unstimulated CD4+ T cells sorted from spleen or lymph node cells, taken before transplant. The J gene is TRBJ2-5, the V gene TRBV10-3, with D perhaps matching TRBD1 (5 bases). TRBJ2-7 explains the end of the DNA better; the J call may be wrong. The receptor's source is a human donor who was the organ donor for an intestinal transplant. The CDR3 nucleotides are TGTGCCATCAGTGATGGGGCCTCCTACGAGCAGTACTTC. It is translated as CAISDGASYEQYF.